This T cell receptor beta chain was identified during a study of OX40 agonist ivuxolimab in advanced cancers. Findings and limits, study-wide: The 0.1-3.0 mg/kg partial responders had among the lowest clonal expansion. CD4+ and CD8+ blood T cells expanded clonally by week 6 at 0.1 to 3.0 mg/kg.

This clone was recorded only once. Its antigen is unknown. This CDR3 is 14 amino acids long. In germline, CDR1 is SEHNR, CDR2 FQNEAQ (reference sequence). The trim removed 5 bases at V and 5 bases at J, leaving 4 bases unmatched. The repertoire was sequenced with immunoSEQ multiplex PCR; TCRdb's copy has only in-frame clones and lacks some. The table includes under 75,000 clones, roughly 90% detected once. This TCR derives from an adult with an advanced solid tumor such as melanoma, head and neck, liver or kidney cancer. The chain uses TRBV7-9 and TRBJ2-5; 11 bases line up with TRBD1. This specimen was CD4+ or CD8+ T cells sorted from blood, taken in a trial of the OX40 agonist ivuxolimab. Here the CDR3 reads CASSRTGGVETQYF. CDR3 DNA sequence: TGTGCCAGCAGCCGGACAGGGGGCGTGGAGACCCAGTACTTC.